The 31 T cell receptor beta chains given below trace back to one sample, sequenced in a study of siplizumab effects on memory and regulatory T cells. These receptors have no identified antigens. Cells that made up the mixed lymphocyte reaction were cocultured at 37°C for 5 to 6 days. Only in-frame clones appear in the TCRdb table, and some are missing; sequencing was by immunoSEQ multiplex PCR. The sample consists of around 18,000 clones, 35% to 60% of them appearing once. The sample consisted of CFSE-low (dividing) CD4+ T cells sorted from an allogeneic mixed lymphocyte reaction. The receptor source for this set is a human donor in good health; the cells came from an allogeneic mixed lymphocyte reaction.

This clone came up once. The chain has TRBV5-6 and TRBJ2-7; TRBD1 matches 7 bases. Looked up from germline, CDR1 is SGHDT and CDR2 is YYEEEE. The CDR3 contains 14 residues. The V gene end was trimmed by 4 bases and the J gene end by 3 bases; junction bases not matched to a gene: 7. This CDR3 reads CASSNPGTVYEQYF. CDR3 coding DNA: TGTGCCAGCAGCAACCCCGGGACAGTCTACGAGCAGTACTTC. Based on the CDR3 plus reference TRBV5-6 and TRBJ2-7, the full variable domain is DAGVTQSPTHLIKTRGQQVTLRCSPKSGHDTVSWYQQALGQGPQFIFQYYEEEERQRGNFPDRFSGHQFPNYSSELNVNALLLGDSALYLCASSNPGTVYEQYFGPGTRLTVT.

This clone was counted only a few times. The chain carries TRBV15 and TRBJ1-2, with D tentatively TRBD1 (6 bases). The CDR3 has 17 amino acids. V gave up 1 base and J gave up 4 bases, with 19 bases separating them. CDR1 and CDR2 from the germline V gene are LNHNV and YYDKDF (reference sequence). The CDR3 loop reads CATSRVGTRSAGYGYTF. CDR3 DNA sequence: TGTGCCACCAGCAGAGTTGGGACACGCAGCGCTGGCTATGGCTACACCTTC.

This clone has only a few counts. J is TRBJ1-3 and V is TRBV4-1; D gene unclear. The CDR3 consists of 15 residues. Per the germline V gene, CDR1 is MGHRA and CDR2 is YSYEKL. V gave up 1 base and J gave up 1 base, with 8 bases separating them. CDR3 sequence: CASSQGDGSGNTIYF. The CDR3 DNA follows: TGCGCCAGCAGCCAAGGGGATGGATCTGGAAACACCATATATTTT.

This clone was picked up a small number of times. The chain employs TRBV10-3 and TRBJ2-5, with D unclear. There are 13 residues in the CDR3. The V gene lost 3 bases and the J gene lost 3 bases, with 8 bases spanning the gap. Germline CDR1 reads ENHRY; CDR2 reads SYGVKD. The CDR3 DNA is TGTGCCATCAGTGACACAGAAAAAGAGACCCAGTACTTC. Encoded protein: CAISDTEKETQYF.

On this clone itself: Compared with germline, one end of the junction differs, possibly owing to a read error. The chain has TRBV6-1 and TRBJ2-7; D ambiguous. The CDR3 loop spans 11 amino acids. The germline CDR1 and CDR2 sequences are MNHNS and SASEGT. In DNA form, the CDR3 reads TGTGCCATCAGTGACCCGGAGAAGCAGTACTTC. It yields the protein CAISDPEKQYF.

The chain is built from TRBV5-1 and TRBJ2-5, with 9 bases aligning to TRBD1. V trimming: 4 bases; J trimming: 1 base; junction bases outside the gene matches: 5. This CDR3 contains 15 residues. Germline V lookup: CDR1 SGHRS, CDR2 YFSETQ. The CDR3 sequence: CASSSTGGAQETQYF. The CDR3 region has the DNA TGCGCCAGCAGCAGCACAGGGGGCGCCCAAGAGACCCAGTACTTC.

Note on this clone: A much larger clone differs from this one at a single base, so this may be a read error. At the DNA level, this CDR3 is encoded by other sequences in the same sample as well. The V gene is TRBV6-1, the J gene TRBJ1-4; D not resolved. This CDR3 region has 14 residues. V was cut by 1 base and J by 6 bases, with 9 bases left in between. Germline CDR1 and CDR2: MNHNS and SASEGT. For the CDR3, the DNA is TGTGCCAGCAGTGAAGTTAGAAGGGATGAAAAACTGTTTTTT. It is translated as CASSEVRRDEKLFF.

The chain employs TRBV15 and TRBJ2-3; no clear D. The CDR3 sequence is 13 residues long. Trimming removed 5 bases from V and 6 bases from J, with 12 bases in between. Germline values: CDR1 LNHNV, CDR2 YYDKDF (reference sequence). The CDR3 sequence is CATSHRAADTQYF. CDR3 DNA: TGTGCCACCAGCCACCGGGCGGCGGATACGCAGTATTTT.

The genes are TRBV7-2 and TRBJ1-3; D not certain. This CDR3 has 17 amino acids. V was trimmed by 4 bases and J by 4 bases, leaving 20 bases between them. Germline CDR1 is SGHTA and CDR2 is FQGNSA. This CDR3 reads CASSSDPLSLNGNTIYF. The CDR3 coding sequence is TGTGCCAGCAGCTCCGACCCCCTTTCCCTCAACGGAAACACCATATATTTT.

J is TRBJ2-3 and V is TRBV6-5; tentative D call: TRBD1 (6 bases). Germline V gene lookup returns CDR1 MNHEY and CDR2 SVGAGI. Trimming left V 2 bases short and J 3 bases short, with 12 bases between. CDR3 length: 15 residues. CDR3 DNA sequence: TGTGCCAGCAGTTACAGGGGGATTGGGACAGATACGCAGTATTTT. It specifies CASSYRGIGTDTQYF.

The CDR3 protein is CASSGTGGRTDTQYF. In DNA form, the CDR3 reads TGTGCCAGCAGTGGGACGGGGGGGCGCACAGATACGCAGTATTTT. The rearrangement links TRBV6-1 to TRBJ2-3, with 8 bases identical to TRBD2. Trimming cost V 4 bases and J 1 base; bases outside gene matches: 4. The CDR3 consists of 15 residues. Germline loops: CDR1 MNHNS, CDR2 SASEGT.

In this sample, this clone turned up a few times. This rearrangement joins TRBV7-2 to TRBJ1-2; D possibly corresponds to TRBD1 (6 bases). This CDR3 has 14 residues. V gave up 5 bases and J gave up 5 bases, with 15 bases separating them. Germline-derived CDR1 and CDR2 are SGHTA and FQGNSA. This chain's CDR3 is CASSNRDKIYGYTF. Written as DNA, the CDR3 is TGTGCCAGCAGCAACAGGGATAAAATTTATGGCTACACCTTC.

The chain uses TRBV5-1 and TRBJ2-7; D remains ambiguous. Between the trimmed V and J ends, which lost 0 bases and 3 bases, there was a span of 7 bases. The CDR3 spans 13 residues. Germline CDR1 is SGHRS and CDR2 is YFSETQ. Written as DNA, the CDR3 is TGCGCCAGCAGCTTGGATGGTTTCTACGAGCAGTACTTC. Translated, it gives CASSLDGFYEQYF.

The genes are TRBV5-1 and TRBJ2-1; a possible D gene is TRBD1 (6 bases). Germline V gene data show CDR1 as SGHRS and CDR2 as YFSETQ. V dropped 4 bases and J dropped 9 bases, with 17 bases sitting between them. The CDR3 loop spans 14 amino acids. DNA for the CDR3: TGCGCCAGCAGCACCCGGACTTTACAGGGTGAGCAGTTCTTC. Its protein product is CASSTRTLQGEQFF. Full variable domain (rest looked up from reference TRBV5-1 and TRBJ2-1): KAGVTQTPRYLIKTRGQQVTLSCSPISGHRSVSWYQQTPGQGLQFLFEYFSETQRNKGNFPGRFSGRQFSNSRSEMNVSTLELGDSALYLCASSTRTLQGEQFFGPGTRLTVL.

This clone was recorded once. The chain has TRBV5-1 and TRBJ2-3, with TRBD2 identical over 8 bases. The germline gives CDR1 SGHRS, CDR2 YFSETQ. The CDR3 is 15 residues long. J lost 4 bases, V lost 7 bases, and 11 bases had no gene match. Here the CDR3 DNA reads TGCGCCAGCCGCATCCTGACTAGCGTCGCAGATACGCAGTATTTT. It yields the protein CASRILTSVADTQYF. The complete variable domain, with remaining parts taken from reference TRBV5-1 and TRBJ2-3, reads KAGVTQTPRYLIKTRGQQVTLSCSPISGHRSVSWYQQTPGQGLQFLFEYFSETQRNKGNFPGRFSGRQFSNSRSEMNVSTLELGDSALYLCASRILTSVADTQYFGPGTRLTVL.

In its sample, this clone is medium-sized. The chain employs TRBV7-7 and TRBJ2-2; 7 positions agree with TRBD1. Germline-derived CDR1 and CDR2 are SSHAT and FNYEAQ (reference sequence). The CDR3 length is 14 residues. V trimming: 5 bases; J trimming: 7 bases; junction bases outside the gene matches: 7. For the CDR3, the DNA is TGTGCCAGCAGCCCAGGGGGTAGGAGCGGGGAGCTGTTTTTT. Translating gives CASSPGGRSGELFF.

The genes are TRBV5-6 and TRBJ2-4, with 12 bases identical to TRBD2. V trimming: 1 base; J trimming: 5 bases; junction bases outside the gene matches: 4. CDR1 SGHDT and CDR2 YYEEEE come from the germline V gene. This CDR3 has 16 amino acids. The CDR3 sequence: CASSLRLAGDQNIQYF. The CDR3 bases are TGTGCCAGCAGCTTGAGACTAGCGGGGGACCAAAACATTCAGTACTTC.

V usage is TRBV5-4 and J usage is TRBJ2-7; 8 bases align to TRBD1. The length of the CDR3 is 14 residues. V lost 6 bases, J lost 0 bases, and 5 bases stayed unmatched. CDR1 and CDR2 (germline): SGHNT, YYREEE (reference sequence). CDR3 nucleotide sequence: TGTGCCAGCACACGGGACAGGAACTCCTACGAGCAGTACTTC. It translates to CASTRDRNSYEQYF.

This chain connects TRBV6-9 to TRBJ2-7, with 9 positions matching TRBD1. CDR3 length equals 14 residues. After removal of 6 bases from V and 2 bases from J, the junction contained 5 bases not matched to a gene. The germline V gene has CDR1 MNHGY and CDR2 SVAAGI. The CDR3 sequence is CASRWDRETYEQYF. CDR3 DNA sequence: TGTGCCAGCAGGTGGGACAGGGAGACCTACGAGCAGTACTTC.

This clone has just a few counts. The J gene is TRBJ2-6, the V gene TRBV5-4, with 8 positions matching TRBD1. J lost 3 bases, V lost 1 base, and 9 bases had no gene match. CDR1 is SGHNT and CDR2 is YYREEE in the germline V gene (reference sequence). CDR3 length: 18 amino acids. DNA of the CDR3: TGTGCCAGCAGCTTGAAATCGCAGGGGGCGAGTGGGGCCAACGTCCTGACTTTC. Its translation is CASSLKSQGASGANVLTF.

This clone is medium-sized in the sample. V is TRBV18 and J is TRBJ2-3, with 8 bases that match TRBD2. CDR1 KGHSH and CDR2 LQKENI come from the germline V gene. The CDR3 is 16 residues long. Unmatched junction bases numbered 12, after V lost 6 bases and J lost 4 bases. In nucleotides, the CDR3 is TGTGCCAGCTCCCCGGGGACGCGGGGGGCCGCAGATACGCAGTATTTT. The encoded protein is CASSPGTRGAADTQYF.

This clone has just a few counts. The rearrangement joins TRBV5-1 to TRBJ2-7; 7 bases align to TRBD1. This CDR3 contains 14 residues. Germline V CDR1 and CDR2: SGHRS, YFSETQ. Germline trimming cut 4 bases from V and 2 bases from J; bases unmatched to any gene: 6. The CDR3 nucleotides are TGCGCCAGCAGCGTCGGGACAGACGCCTACGAGCAGTACTTC. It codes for CASSVGTDAYEQYF. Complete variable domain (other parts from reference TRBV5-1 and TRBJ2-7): KAGVTQTPRYLIKTRGQQVTLSCSPISGHRSVSWYQQTPGQGLQFLFEYFSETQRNKGNFPGRFSGRQFSNSRSEMNVSTLELGDSALYLCASSVGTDAYEQYFGPGTRLTVT.

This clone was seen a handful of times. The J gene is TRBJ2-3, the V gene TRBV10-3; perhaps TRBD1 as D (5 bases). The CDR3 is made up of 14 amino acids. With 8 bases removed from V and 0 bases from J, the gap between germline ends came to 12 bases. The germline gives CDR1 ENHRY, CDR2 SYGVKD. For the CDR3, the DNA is TGTGCCATCGGACAAATGGGGAGCACAGATACGCAGTATTTT. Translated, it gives CAIGQMGSTDTQYF.

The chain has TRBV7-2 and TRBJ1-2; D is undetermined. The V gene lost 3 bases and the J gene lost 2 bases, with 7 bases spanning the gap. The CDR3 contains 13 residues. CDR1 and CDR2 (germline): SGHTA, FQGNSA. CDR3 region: CASSFDGNYGYTF. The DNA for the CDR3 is TGTGCCAGCAGCTTTGACGGGAACTATGGCTACACCTTC.

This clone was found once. Here the CDR3 DNA reads TGTGCCAGCAGCTTAGCGCCGGGTCCCAGGGCCCAGCATTTT. Translated: CASSLAPGPRAQHF. The chain recombines TRBV7-8 with TRBJ1-5; D is perhaps TRBD1 (5 bases). The germline V gene encodes CDR1 SGHVS and CDR2 FQNEAQ. This CDR3 spans 14 amino acids. V was clipped by 0 bases and J by 11 bases, with 14 bases between them. Using reference TRBV7-8 and TRBJ1-5 for the parts outside the CDR3, the full variable domain is GAGVSQSPRYKVAKRGQDVALRCDPISGHVSLFWYQQALGQGPEFLTYFQNEAQLDKSGLPSDRFFAERPEGSVSTLKIQRTQQEDSAVYLCASSLAPGPRAQHFGDGTRLSIL.

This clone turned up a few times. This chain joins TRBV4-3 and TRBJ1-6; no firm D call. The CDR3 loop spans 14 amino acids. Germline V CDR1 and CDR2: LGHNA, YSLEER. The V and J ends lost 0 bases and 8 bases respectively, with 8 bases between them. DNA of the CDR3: TGCGCCAGCAGCCAAGAGGTTGGAGATTCACCCCTCCACTTT. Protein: CASSQEVGDSPLHF.

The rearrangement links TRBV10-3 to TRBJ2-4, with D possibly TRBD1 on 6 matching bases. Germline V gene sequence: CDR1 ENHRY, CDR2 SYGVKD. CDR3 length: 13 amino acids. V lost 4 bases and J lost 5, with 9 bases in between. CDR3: CAISADSQNIQYF. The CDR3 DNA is TGTGCCATCAGTGCGGACAGCCAAAACATTCAGTACTTC.

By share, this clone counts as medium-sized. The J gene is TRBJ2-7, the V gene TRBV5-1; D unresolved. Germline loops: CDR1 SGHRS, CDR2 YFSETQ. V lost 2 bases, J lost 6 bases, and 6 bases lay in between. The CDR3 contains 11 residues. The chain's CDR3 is CASSFESEQYF. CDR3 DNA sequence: TGCGCCAGCAGCTTTGAATCCGAGCAGTACTTC.

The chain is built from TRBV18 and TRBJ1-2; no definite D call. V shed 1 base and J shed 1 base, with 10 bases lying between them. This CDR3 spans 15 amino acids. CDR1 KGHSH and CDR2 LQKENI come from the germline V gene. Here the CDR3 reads CASSPLPELNYGYTF. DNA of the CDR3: TGTGCCAGCTCACCACTCCCCGAGCTTAACTATGGCTACACCTTC.

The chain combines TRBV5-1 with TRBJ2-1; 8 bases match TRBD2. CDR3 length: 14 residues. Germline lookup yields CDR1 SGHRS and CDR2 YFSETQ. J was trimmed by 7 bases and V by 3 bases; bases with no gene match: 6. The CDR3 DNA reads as TGCGCCAGCAGCTCGGCGGGGGGCGGGAATGAGCAGTTCTTC. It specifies CASSSAGGGNEQFF. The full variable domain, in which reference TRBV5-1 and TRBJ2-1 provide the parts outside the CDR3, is KAGVTQTPRYLIKTRGQQVTLSCSPISGHRSVSWYQQTPGQGLQFLFEYFSETQRNKGNFPGRFSGRQFSNSRSEMNVSTLELGDSALYLCASSSAGGGNEQFFGPGTRLTVL.

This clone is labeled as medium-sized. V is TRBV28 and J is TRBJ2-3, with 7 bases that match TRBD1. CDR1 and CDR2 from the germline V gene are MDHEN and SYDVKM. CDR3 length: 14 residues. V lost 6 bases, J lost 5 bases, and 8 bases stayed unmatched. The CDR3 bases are TGTGCCAGCAGCACAAGACAGGGTGAAGATACGCAGTATTTT. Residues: CASSTRQGEDTQYF.